A single sample gave rise to the 26 T cell receptor beta chains below, sequenced in a study of T cell clonotyping in hematopoietic cell transplantation. Sequenced by immunoSEQ multiplex PCR; TCRdb stores in-frame clones only, minus some. The table has 26,000 or so clones, around 95% seen once. The sample taken for sequencing was peripheral blood mononuclear cells. All receptors come from a man aged 45-65 years in good health. Some clones in this sample may be carry-over from other donors' samples.

CDR3 bases: TGTGCCAGCAGCCCCCCTGAGAACACTGAAGCTTTCTTT. Amino acids: CASSPPENTEAFF. The chain combines TRBV5-4 with TRBJ1-1; no definite D call. Trimming stripped 4 bases from V and 1 base from J, with 8 bases between. Looked up from germline, CDR1 is SGHNT and CDR2 is YYREEE (reference sequence). This CDR3 is 13 amino acids long. Using reference TRBV5-4 and TRBJ1-1 for the parts outside the CDR3, the full variable domain is ETGVTQSPTHLIKTRGQQVTLRCSSQSGHNTVSWYQQALGQGPQFIFQYYREEENGRGNFPPRFSGLQFPNYSSELNVNALELDDSALYLCASSPPENTEAFFGQGTRLTVV.

The chain uses TRBV19 and TRBJ1-5; 7 nucleotides match TRBD1. Germline-derived CDR1 and CDR2 are LNHDA and SQIVND (reference sequence). CDR3 length: 15 residues. Germline trimming cut 6 bases from V and 4 bases from J; bases unmatched to any gene: 9. For the CDR3, the DNA is TGTGCCAGTAGGACGGGACAGTCGGCAAATCAGCCCCAGCATTTT. It translates to CASRTGQSANQPQHF.

V gene TRBV7-2 combines with J gene TRBJ1-3, with D perhaps matching TRBD1 (5 bases). The CDR3 loop spans 17 amino acids. Trimming stripped 3 bases from V and 8 bases from J, with 23 bases between. Germline-derived CDR1 and CDR2 are SGHTA and FQGNSA. The CDR3 is CASSFRGGPKSRDTIYF. In DNA, the CDR3 is TGTGCCAGCAGCTTCCGGGGGGGTCCAAAGTCGCGGGACACCATATATTTT.

This clone was detected once. This sequence joins TRBV7-9 and TRBJ2-3; 11 bases map to TRBD2. The CDR3 is made up of 16 amino acids. Trimming removed 5 bases from V and 8 bases from J; junction bases left unmatched: 12. Germline loops: CDR1 SEHNR, CDR2 FQNEAQ (reference sequence). This CDR3 reads CASSHSGRGPIGTQYF. The CDR3 DNA reads TGTGCCAGCAGCCATAGCGGGAGGGGCCCGATTGGTACGCAGTATTTT. The complete variable domain, with remaining parts taken from reference TRBV7-9 and TRBJ2-3, reads DTGVSQNPRHKITKRGQNVTFRCDPISEHNRLYWYRQTLGQGPEFLTYFQNEAQLEKSRLLSDRFSAERPKGSFSTLEIQRTEQGDSAMYLCASSHSGRGPIGTQYFGPGTRLTVL.

The chain has TRBV18 and TRBJ1-1, with unresolved D. V was clipped by 6 bases and J by 0 bases, with 8 bases between them. This CDR3 region has 13 residues. The germline CDR1 and CDR2 sequences are KGHSH and LQKENI. The CDR3 is CASSFDLNTEAFF. DNA of the CDR3: TGTGCCAGCTCTTTCGACTTGAACACTGAAGCTTTCTTT.

This chain links TRBV7-6 with TRBJ1-1; the match to TRBD1 covers 10 bases. There are 17 residues in the CDR3. Germline V gene data show CDR1 as SGHVS and CDR2 as FNYEAQ. The trim removed 1 base at V and 8 bases at J, leaving 13 bases unmatched. The CDR3 here is CASSLGGQTGGQVEAFF. The CDR3 DNA sequence: TGTGCCAGCAGCTTAGGCGGTCAGACAGGGGGCCAGGTAGAAGCTTTCTTT.

Details on this clone: Other DNA sequences within the sample encode an identical CDR3. J is TRBJ1-4 and V is TRBV5-1; possible D gene TRBD1, 6 bases. With 0 bases removed from V and 8 bases from J, the gap between germline ends came to 11 bases. Germline lookup yields CDR1 SGHRS and CDR2 YFSETQ. CDR3 length: 14 residues. The chain's CDR3 is CASSLGGLGEKLFF. The CDR3 coding sequence is TGCGCCAGCAGCTTGGGGGGGCTTGGGGAAAAACTGTTTTTT.

This chain uses TRBV2 with TRBJ1-1; D call uncertain. This CDR3 spans 10 amino acids. The V end lost 8 bases, the J end lost 2 bases, and 3 bases lay between the germline ends. Germline CDR1 SNHLY, CDR2 FYNNEI. This CDR3 is CASGNTEAFF. The CDR3 DNA reads TGTGCCAGCGGCAACACTGAAGCTTTCTTT.

Notes on this clone: At one end, the junction sequence differs from germline, possibly due to a read error. The chain couples TRBV6-5 to TRBJ1-1, with TRBD1 as a possible D gene (6 bases). In germline, CDR1 is MNHEY, CDR2 SVGAGI. The CDR3 covers 11 residues. The CDR3 protein is CASSYSGTYHF. The CDR3 nucleotides are TGTGCCAGCAGTTACTCCGGGACATACCACTTT.

The gene calls are TRBV7-2 and TRBJ2-2, with D maybe TRBD1 (6 bases). V was cut by 5 bases and J by 0 bases, with 13 bases left in between. Germline CDR1 and CDR2: SGHTA and FQGNSA. The CDR3 covers 16 residues. CDR3 in amino acids: CASSPQKGANTGELFF. CDR3 in DNA: TGTGCCAGCAGCCCTCAGAAGGGGGCGAACACCGGGGAGCTGTTTTTT.

J is TRBJ1-6 and V is TRBV27; D is uncertain. The CDR3 length is 18 residues. Trimming pared 6 bases from V and 0 bases from J, leaving 18 bases between. Germline CDR1 MNHEY, CDR2 SMNVEV (reference sequence). CDR3 coding DNA: TGTGCCAGCAGCCCCAGACTCCCGAGGAGCTCCTATAATTCACCCCTCCACTTT. This translates into CASSPRLPRSSYNSPLHF.

This chain uses TRBV5-1 with TRBJ1-2; possibly TRBD1 for D (5 bases). Germline CDR1 reads SGHRS; CDR2 reads YFSETQ. Deletions cut 9 bases from V and 6 bases from J, with 24 bases between. The CDR3 contains 15 residues. The CDR3 DNA is TGCGCCACCACTACTGGGACCACGGGAGGGGATGGCTACACCTTC. It specifies CATTTGTTGGDGYTF.

This clone was observed once. V usage is TRBV11-2 and J usage is TRBJ2-7; possible D gene TRBD1, 5 bases. Germline assignment: CDR1 SGHAT and CDR2 FQNNGV. Between the trimmed V and J ends, which lost 5 bases and 1 base, there was a span of 15 bases. The CDR3 contains 15 residues. CDR3 protein: CASSLRTSASYEQYF. The CDR3 bases are TGTGCCAGCAGCCTTCGGACATCTGCTTCCTACGAGCAGTACTTC.

This chain links TRBV27 with TRBJ1-3; D gene uncertain. The germline V and J ends were trimmed by 5 bases and 0 bases, with 5 bases remaining between them. CDR1 is MNHEY and CDR2 is SMNVEV in the germline V gene (reference sequence). CDR3 size: 13 residues. CDR3 in DNA: TGTGCCAGCAGTGTTTACTCTGGAAACACCATATATTTT. Amino acid sequence: CASSVYSGNTIYF.

The chain joins TRBV5-1 to TRBJ2-1; D gene unclear. V lost 1 base, J lost 7 bases, and 6 bases lay in between. Germline CDR1 reads SGHRS; CDR2 reads YFSETQ. The CDR3 is 12 residues long. CDR3 bases: TGCGCCAGCAGCTTGTTTAGGAATGAGCAGTTCTTC. It yields the protein CASSLFRNEQFF.

The rearrangement links TRBV5-1 to TRBJ2-5, with no clear D. The ends were cut back, 2 bases at V and 5 bases at J, with 13 bases in the middle. CDR3 length: 14 residues. Looked up from germline, CDR1 is SGHRS and CDR2 is YFSETQ. The DNA of the CDR3 is TGCGCCAGCAGCTTCGCAGAGTTTATGGAGACCCAGTACTTC. This translates into CASSFAEFMETQYF.

The CDR3, as DNA: TGTGCCAGCAGCTTGGCTGGGAGCCTAGCTTTCTTT. Translation gives CASSLAGSLAFF. This sequence joins TRBV5-6 and TRBJ1-1; D remains ambiguous. V shed 0 bases and J shed 10 bases, with 10 bases lying between them. This CDR3 spans 12 amino acids. Germline V CDR1 and CDR2: SGHDT, YYEEEE.

V and J are TRBV2 and TRBJ2-3; no clear D. This CDR3 contains 12 residues. CDR1 and CDR2 (germline): SNHLY, FYNNEI. V lost 5 bases and J 9 bases, leaving 12 bases between the germline ends. This CDR3 reads CASSRQSGTQYF. CDR3 nucleotides: TGTGCCAGCAGTCGCCAAAGTGGCACGCAGTATTTT.

CDR3 sequence reads: CSAATGSGYTF. The CDR3 coding sequence is TGCAGTGCTGCGACAGGGTCCGGCTACACCTTC. V is TRBV20-1 and J is TRBJ1-2; 7 bases are shared with TRBD1. The trim removed 5 bases at V and 8 bases at J, leaving 5 bases unmatched. This CDR3 has 11 residues. Per the germline V gene, CDR1 is DFQATT and CDR2 is SNEGSKA (reference sequence).

The chain's CDR3 is CASNVKTTGNTGELFF. The CDR3, as DNA: TGTGCCAGCAACGTCAAGACGACAGGCAACACCGGGGAGCTGTTTTTT. The rearrangement links TRBV5-5 to TRBJ2-2; the D gene is possibly TRBD1 (6 bases). CDR3 size: 16 residues. CDR1 SGHKS and CDR2 YYEKEE come from the germline V gene (reference sequence). V was cut by 6 bases and J by 2 bases, with 17 bases left in between.

CDR3 residues: CAWSWTGGMNTEAFF. The CDR3 bases are TGTGCCTGGAGTTGGACAGGGGGCATGAACACTGAAGCTTTCTTT. The chain combines TRBV30 with TRBJ1-1; TRBD1 agrees at 11 bases. Germline V gene lookup returns CDR1 GTSNPN and CDR2 SVGIG (reference sequence). The junction had 2 bases not matched to a gene; V was cut back by 2 bases and J by 0 bases. This CDR3 spans 15 amino acids.

The chain recombines TRBV30 with TRBJ1-1; D may be TRBD1 (6 bases). Germline V gene lookup returns CDR1 GTSNPN and CDR2 SVGIG (reference sequence). The CDR3 contains 12 residues. V lost 8 bases to trimming and J lost 4 bases, with 14 bases between them. For the CDR3, the DNA is TGTGCCGCAACAAAGGGGGGCACTGAAGCTTTCTTT. It is translated as CAATKGGTEAFF.

This sequence joins TRBV19 and TRBJ1-5; D not certain. This CDR3 contains 15 residues. The V end lost 0 bases, the J end lost 7 bases, and 13 bases lay between the germline ends. CDR1 LNHDA and CDR2 SQIVND come from the germline V gene (reference sequence). CDR3 sequence: CASSIDPRTLQPQHF. The CDR3 DNA reads TGTGCCAGTAGTATAGACCCGCGGACGTTACAGCCCCAGCATTTT.

The chain links TRBV19 to TRBJ1-3, with D possibly matching TRBD1 (6 bases). Per the germline V gene, CDR1 is LNHDA and CDR2 is SQIVND (reference sequence). The germline V and J ends were trimmed by 7 bases and 0 bases, with 13 bases remaining between them. This CDR3 contains 15 residues. The CDR3 is CASNYDRYSGNTIYF. CDR3 bases: TGTGCCAGTAATTACGACAGGTACTCTGGAAACACCATATATTTT. The variable domain in full, completed from reference TRBV19 and TRBJ1-3, reads DGGITQSPKYLFRKEGQNVTLSCEQNLNHDAMYWYRQDPGQGLRLIYYSQIVNDFQKGDIAEGYSVSREKKESFPLTVTSAQKNPTAFYLCASNYDRYSGNTIYFGEGSWLTVV.

The gene calls are TRBV19 and TRBJ2-2; the D gene is possibly TRBD2 (6 bases). Trimming cost V 6 bases and J 6 bases, with 14 bases left between them. The CDR3 runs 14 residues. Germline V CDR1 and CDR2: LNHDA, SQIVND (reference sequence). The CDR3 loop reads CASSPLSGAGELFF. The CDR3 DNA reads as TGTGCCAGTAGCCCTCTTAGCGGCGCCGGGGAGCTGTTTTTT.

The V call is TRBV6-6, the J call TRBJ2-3, with 10 nucleotides matching TRBD2. The germline V gene has CDR1 MNHNY and CDR2 SVGAGI (reference sequence). The J segment lost 1 base and the V segment lost 8 bases, leaving 9 bases of the junction unmatched. The CDR3 contains 16 residues. CDR3 DNA sequence: TGTGCCAGCGGAAATAAGCGGGGGGGCCGCACAGATACGCAGTATTTT. Amino acid sequence: CASGNKRGGRTDTQYF.